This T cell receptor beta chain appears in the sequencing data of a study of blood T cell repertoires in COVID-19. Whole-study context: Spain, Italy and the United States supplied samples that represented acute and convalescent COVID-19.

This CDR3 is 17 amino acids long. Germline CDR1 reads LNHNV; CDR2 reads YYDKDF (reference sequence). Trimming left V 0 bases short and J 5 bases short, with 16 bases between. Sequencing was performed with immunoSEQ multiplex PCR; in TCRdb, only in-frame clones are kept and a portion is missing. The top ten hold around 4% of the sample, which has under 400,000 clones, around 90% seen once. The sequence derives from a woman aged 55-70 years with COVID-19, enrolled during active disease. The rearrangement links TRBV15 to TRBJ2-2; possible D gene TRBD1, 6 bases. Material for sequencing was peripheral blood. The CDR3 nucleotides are TGTGCCACCAGCAGAGATGAGGGGGTCCCGGGGACCGGGGAGCTGTTTTTT. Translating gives CATSRDEGVPGTGELFF.